These 16 T cell receptor beta chains came from one sample sequenced in a study of T cell responses to AZD1222 COVID-19 vaccine. Profiling relied on immunoSEQ multiplex PCR, and the TCRdb table lists in-frame clones only, not all of them. There are 120,000 or so clones in the sample; 84% occur only once, and approximately 26% lies in the top ten. The material was peripheral blood, obtained 28 days after the second AZD1222 dose. These receptors originate from an adult who received the AZD1222 COVID-19 vaccine.

The chain links TRBV6-4 to TRBJ1-6; 10 bases align to TRBD1. The germline gives CDR1 MRHNA, CDR2 SNTAGT. The length of the CDR3 is 18 residues. After removal of 4 bases from V and 6 bases from J, the junction contained 12 bases not matched to a gene. CDR3 DNA: TGTGCCAGCAGTGCGGTTGACAGGGGGCGAAGTTTTAATTCACCCCTCCACTTT. It is translated as CASSAVDRGRSFNSPLHF.

The V and J genes are TRBV28 and TRBJ2-2; 9 bases fit TRBD2. Germline V gene sequence: CDR1 MDHEN, CDR2 SYDVKM. The CDR3 loop spans 14 amino acids. With 5 bases clipped from V and 11 bases from J, the junction kept 9 bases outside the gene matches. The CDR3 DNA is TGTGCCAGCAGTACGAGCGGGGGGACGGGAGAGCTGTTTTTT. It yields the protein CASSTSGGTGELFF.

The rearrangement links TRBV5-5 to TRBJ2-5; possible D gene TRBD1, 6 bases. V was cut by 1 base and J by 3 bases, with 13 bases left in between. The CDR3 consists of 15 residues. The germline gives CDR1 SGHKS, CDR2 YYEKEE (reference sequence). The CDR3 DNA reads as TGTGCCAGCAGCTTGTTCTGGGGGCCAGAAGAGACCCAGTACTTC. Its translation: CASSLFWGPEETQYF.

As to this clone: One junction end disagrees with the germline gene, perhaps due to a read error. V is TRBV23-1 and J is TRBJ1-4; D remains unclear. TRBV23-1 is assigned to the ORF class and has an uncertain function. The CDR3 consists of 12 residues. CDR3 residues: CASRQWGEKLFF. The CDR3 DNA sequence: TGCGCCAGCAGGCAATGGGGTGAAAAACTGTTTTTT.

The sample holds one count of this clone. V and J are TRBV5-1 and TRBJ2-3; 7 bases agree with TRBD2. V was pared by 1 base and J by 0 bases, with 2 bases of the junction left unmatched. The V gene's germline CDR1 is SGHRS and CDR2 YFSETQ. The CDR3 extends over 15 amino acids. The DNA for the CDR3 is TGCGCCAGCAGCTTGACTAGCGAAAGCACAGATACGCAGTATTTT. This codes for CASSLTSESTDTQYF.

This clone was seen a handful of times. This same CDR3 is encoded by further DNA sequences in the sample. The V gene is TRBV21-1, the J gene TRBJ1-6. TRBV21-1 is shown as a pseudogene. The CDR3 runs 15 residues. Here the CDR3 DNA reads TGTGCCAGCCGCCCCCCCGGACCGGGGGGCTCACCCCTCCACTTT. It translates to CASRPPGPGGSPLHF.

The J gene is TRBJ1-3, the V gene TRBV5-1, with D perhaps TRBD1 (5 bases). The CDR3 extends over 16 amino acids. CDR1 is SGHRS and CDR2 is YFSETQ in the germline V gene. Trimming left V 4 bases short and J 3 bases short, with 17 bases between. The CDR3 DNA reads as TGCGCCAGCAGCCCGGGCCCAGGGTCGGGTGGAAACACCATATATTTT. This codes for CASSPGPGSGGNTIYF.

The CDR3 DNA is TGCGCCAGCAGCCATTCCGGGACTGTAGAAAAACTGTTTTTT. It translates to CASSHSGTVEKLFF. The chain joins TRBV4-1 to TRBJ1-4, with D possibly matching TRBD1 (5 bases). Germline assignment: CDR1 MGHRA and CDR2 YSYEKL. The CDR3 loop spans 14 amino acids. Deletions cut 3 bases from V and 8 bases from J, with 13 bases between.

The chain carries TRBV18 and TRBJ1-2; D is ambiguous. The CDR3 is made up of 12 amino acids. Germline CDR1 and CDR2: KGHSH and LQKENI. V gave up 3 bases and J gave up 5 bases, with 7 bases separating them. The CDR3 sequence is CASSPRDYGYTF. The CDR3 nucleotides are TGTGCCAGCTCACCCCGAGATTATGGCTACACCTTC.

V usage is TRBV15 and J usage is TRBJ1-5, with 7 bases aligning to TRBD1. Germline CDR1 and CDR2: LNHNV and YYDKDF (reference sequence). CDR3 length equals 15 residues. The junction had 5 bases not matched to a gene; V was cut back by 0 bases and J by 6 bases. CDR3 DNA: TGTGCCACCAGCAGAGATAAACAGGGGCGTCAGCCCCAGCATTTT. Protein sequence: CATSRDKQGRQPQHF.

The chain uses TRBV9 and TRBJ2-1; D perhaps matches TRBD1 (6 bases). The V end was cut by 3 bases, the J end by 0 bases, with 10 bases between. Looked up from germline, CDR1 is SGDLS and CDR2 is YYNGEE. There are 15 residues in the CDR3. The CDR3 here is CASSDQGNSYNEQFF. DNA of the CDR3: TGTGCCAGCAGCGATCAGGGGAACTCCTACAATGAGCAGTTCTTC. The full variable domain, with the rest looked up from reference TRBV9 and TRBJ2-1, is DSGVTQTPKHLITATGQRVTLRCSPRSGDLSVYWYQQSLDQGLQFLIQYYNGEERAKGNILERFSAQQFPDLHSELNLSSLELGDSALYFCASSDQGNSYNEQFFGPGTRLTVL.

This clone was counted only a few times. The CDR3 region is CASRTGNNSPLHF. CDR3 coding DNA: TGCGCCAGCCGGACAGGGAATAATTCACCCCTCCACTTT. The J gene is TRBJ1-6, the V gene TRBV10-1, with TRBD1 matching over 8 bases. There are 13 residues in the CDR3. CDR1 is WNHNN, CDR2 SYGVQD, per germline (reference sequence). Unmatched junction bases numbered 2, after V lost 8 bases and J lost 5 bases.

This chain links TRBV28 with TRBJ1-1; D is uncertain. Germline loops: CDR1 MDHEN, CDR2 SYDVKM. This CDR3 contains 12 residues. Trimming cost V 3 bases and J 7 bases, with 9 bases left between them. The CDR3 spells CASSFRRFEAFF. CDR3 DNA: TGTGCCAGCAGTTTTAGACGATTTGAAGCTTTCTTT.

The chain carries TRBV5-1 and TRBJ2-2; 10 nucleotides align to TRBD1. J lost 4 bases, V lost 5 bases, and 14 bases had no gene match. The CDR3 runs to 18 residues. CDR1 is SGHRS and CDR2 is YFSETQ in the germline V gene. The CDR3 loop is CASSLNPPGQGFTGELFF. Written as DNA, the CDR3 is TGCGCCAGCAGTTTGAATCCTCCGGGACAGGGGTTCACCGGGGAGCTGTTTTTT.

This chain's CDR3 is CASSKAGQGGSPLHF. The CDR3 bases are TGTGCCAGCAGCAAAGCGGGACAGGGAGGGTCACCCCTCCACTTT. This sequence joins TRBV21-1 and TRBJ1-6; the table gives TRBD1 as D, unverified against the DNA. TRBV21-1 counts as a pseudogene. The CDR3 contains 15 residues.

V gene TRBV19 combines with J gene TRBJ2-1; D gene unclear. Germline V lookup: CDR1 LNHDA, CDR2 SQIVND (reference sequence). V lost 4 bases, J lost 10 bases, and 14 bases lay in between. This CDR3 has 13 residues. The CDR3 DNA reads TGTGCCAGTAGTACCCCCGGTCCGGGCGAGCAGTTCTTC. Residues: CASSTPGPGEQFF.